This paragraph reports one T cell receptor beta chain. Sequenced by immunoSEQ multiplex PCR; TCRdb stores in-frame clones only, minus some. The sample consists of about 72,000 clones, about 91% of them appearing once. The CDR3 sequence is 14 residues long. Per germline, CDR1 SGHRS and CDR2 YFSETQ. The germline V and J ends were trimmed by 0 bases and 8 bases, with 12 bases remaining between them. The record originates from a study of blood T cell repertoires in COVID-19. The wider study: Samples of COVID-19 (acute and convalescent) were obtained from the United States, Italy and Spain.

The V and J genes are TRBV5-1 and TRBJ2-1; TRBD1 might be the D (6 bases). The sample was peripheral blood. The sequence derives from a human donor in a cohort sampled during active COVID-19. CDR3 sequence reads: CASSLAGQGHEQFF. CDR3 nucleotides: TGCGCCAGCAGCTTGGCCGGGCAGGGGCATGAGCAGTTCTTC.